These 12 T cell receptor beta chains were all obtained from the same sample, sequenced in a study of T cells after yellow fever vaccination. One entry per CDR3 protein results from TCRdb running MiXCR on the 5' RACE reads. The sample lists approximately 300,000 distinct CDR3 sequences, around 6.8% seen once, with over 15% in the top ten. This sample comprised PBMCs, obtained roughly 45 days after the first yellow fever vaccination. The receptors derive from a man aged 18 to 29 who received the YFV17D yellow fever vaccine.

This clonotype appeared a few times. Here the CDR3 DNA reads TGTGCCAGCAGTTATTTAGAGGAGACCCAGTACTTC. Its protein is CASSYLEETQYF. This chain links TRBV6-2 or TRBV6-3 with TRBJ2-5; unclear D gene. This CDR3 is built from 12 residues. Germline V lookup: CDR1 MNHEY, CDR2 SVGEGT. V lost 3 bases, J lost 5 bases, and 7 bases lay in between.

This clonotype was seen only a few times. Here the CDR3 DNA reads TGTGCCAGCTCACCAAAGGGACTAGCGGGGGGGCAGGTCAATGAGCAGTTCTTC. Translating gives CASSPKGLAGGQVNEQFF. The rearrangement joins TRBV18 to TRBJ2-1; 16 bases map to TRBD2. The germline V gene has CDR1 KGHSH and CDR2 LQKENI. CDR3 size: 18 residues. V shed 2 bases, J shed 6 bases, and the junction held 7 bases outside the gene matches.

This chain links TRBV5-1 with TRBJ2-7; D is possibly TRBD1 or TRBD2 (5 bases each). Germline values: CDR1 SGHRS, CDR2 YFSETQ. The CDR3 consists of 15 residues. The V end lost 1 base, the J end lost 0 bases, and 11 bases lay between the germline ends. CDR3 nucleotide sequence: TGCGCCAGCAGCTTGAGACGGGACCTCTCCTACGAGCAGTACTTC. As protein: CASSLRRDLSYEQYF.

The gene calls are TRBV6-1 and TRBJ1-4; tentative D call: TRBD1 (5 bases). Germline V gives CDR1 MNHNS, CDR2 SASEGT. The length of the CDR3 is 12 residues. The ends were cut back, 2 bases at V and 7 bases at J, with 5 bases in the middle. CDR3 nucleotide sequence: TGTGCCAGCAGTGAAAGGGGTGAAAAACTGTTTTTT. Translating it yields CASSERGEKLFF.

This chain connects TRBV18 to TRBJ2-6; D remains unclear. Looked up from germline, CDR1 is KGHSH and CDR2 is LQKENI. The V end was cut by 2 bases, the J end by 2 bases, with 7 bases between. CDR3 length: 15 amino acids. DNA for the CDR3: TGTGCCAGCTCACCAGAGGCGACTGGGGCCAACGTCCTGACTTTC. This codes for CASSPEATGANVLTF.

The rearrangement links TRBV25-1 to TRBJ2-1; 8 bases match TRBD2. The CDR3 runs 16 residues. Germline V CDR1 and CDR2: MGHDK, SYGVNS. Trimming at V came to 3 bases and at J to 5 bases, leaving 9 bases not matched to a gene. In nucleotides, the CDR3 is TGTGCCAGCAGTGACCATCAGCGGGGGTCCGACAATGAGCAGTTCTTC. This sequence encodes CASSDHQRGSDNEQFF.

This chain joins TRBV11-2 and TRBJ2-1; D possibly uses TRBD1 or TRBD2 (5 bases each). V dropped 5 bases and J dropped 2 bases, with 16 bases sitting between them. The CDR3 contains 16 residues. Germline V CDR1 and CDR2: SGHAT, FQNNGV. CDR3 DNA sequence: TGTGCCAGCAGCCCGGGTAACGTGGGGGCCTACAATGAGCAGTTCTTC. Amino acids: CASSPGNVGAYNEQFF.

This clonotype turned up a few times. This chain joins TRBV10-3 and TRBJ2-1; D could derive from TRBD1 or TRBD2 (5 bases each). Germline V gene sequence: CDR1 ENHRY, CDR2 SYGVKD. The CDR3 has 16 amino acids. The V end was cut by 4 bases, the J end by 4 bases, with 17 bases between. Written as DNA, the CDR3 is TGTGCCATCAGTGGCCCCCCGGGACGGGCATACAATGAGCAGTTCTTC. Translation gives CAISGPPGRAYNEQFF.

This chain uses TRBV7-8 with TRBJ1-2; 8 bases align to TRBD1. This CDR3 spans 18 amino acids. Losses at the gene ends were 0 bases for V and 0 bases for J; bases not matched to a gene: 9. CDR1 SGHVS and CDR2 FQNEAQ come from the germline V gene. Here the CDR3 DNA reads TGTGCCAGCAGCTTAGCGAGGACAGGGCCCCTTACTAACTATGGCTACACCTTC. Translating gives CASSLARTGPLTNYGYTF.

This chain joins TRBV5-1 and TRBJ2-3; D may be TRBD1 or TRBD2 (5 bases each). Between the trimmed V and J ends, which lost 10 bases and 1 base, there was a span of 13 bases. The CDR3 is made up of 13 amino acids. Germline CDR1 and CDR2: SGHRS and YFSETQ. The CDR3 sequence is CACSRGGTDTQYF. CDR3 bases: TGCGCCTGCTCGAGGGGCGGCACAGATACGCAGTATTTT. The full variable domain, with the rest looked up from reference TRBV5-1 and TRBJ2-3, is KAGVTQTPRYLIKTRGQQVTLSCSPISGHRSVSWYQQTPGQGLQFLFEYFSETQRNKGNFPGRFSGRQFSNSRSEMNVSTLELGDSALYLCACSRGGTDTQYFGPGTRLTVL.

A few counts support this clonotype. The gene calls are TRBV6-5 and TRBJ2-1; TRBD1 matches at 7 bases. CDR3 length: 15 amino acids. The germline CDR1 and CDR2 sequences are MNHEY and SVGAGI. Germline trimming cut 8 bases from V and 2 bases from J; bases unmatched to any gene: 9. The CDR3 DNA is TGTGCCAGCGGCCGGACAGGTCGGACCTACAATGAGCAGTTCTTC. It encodes CASGRTGRTYNEQFF.

The chain is built from TRBV4-1 and TRBJ1-6; TRBD1 might be the D (5 bases). The germline CDR1 and CDR2 sequences are MGHRA and YSYEKL. This CDR3 region has 17 residues. The germline V and J ends were trimmed by 4 bases and 2 bases, with 15 bases remaining between them. CDR3 DNA: TGCGCCAGCAGCCTGGGCCGACAGCGAACCTATAATTCACCCCTCCACTTT. Protein sequence: CASSLGRQRTYNSPLHF.